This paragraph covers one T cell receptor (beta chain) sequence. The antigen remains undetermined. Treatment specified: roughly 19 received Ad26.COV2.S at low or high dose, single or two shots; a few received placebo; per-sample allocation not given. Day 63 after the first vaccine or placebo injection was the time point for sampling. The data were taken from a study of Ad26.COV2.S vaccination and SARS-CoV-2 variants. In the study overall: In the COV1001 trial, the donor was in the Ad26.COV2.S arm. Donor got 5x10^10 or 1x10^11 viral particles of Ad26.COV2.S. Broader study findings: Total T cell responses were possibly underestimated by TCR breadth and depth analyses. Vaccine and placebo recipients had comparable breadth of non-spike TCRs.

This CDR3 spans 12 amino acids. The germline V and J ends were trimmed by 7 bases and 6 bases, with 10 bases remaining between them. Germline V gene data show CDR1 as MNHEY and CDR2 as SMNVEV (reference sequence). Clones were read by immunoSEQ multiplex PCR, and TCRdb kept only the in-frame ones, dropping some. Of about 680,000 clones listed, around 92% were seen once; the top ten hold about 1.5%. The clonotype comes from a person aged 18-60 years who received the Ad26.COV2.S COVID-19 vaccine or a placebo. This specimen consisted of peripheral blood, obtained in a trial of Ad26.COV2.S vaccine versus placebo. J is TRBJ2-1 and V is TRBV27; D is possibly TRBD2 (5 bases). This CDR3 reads CASKIRGNEQFF. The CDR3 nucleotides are TGTGCCAGCAAGATCCGGGGCAATGAGCAGTTCTTC.